This passage covers 24 T cell receptor beta chains from one sample sequenced in a study of siplizumab effects on memory and regulatory T cells. Libraries were prepared by immunoSEQ multiplex PCR; TCRdb keeps only in-frame clonotypes and omits some of them. The sample lists over 100,000 clones; 92% were seen once. Sequencing was carried out using Tregs sorted from blood. These receptors originate from a human donor in good health.

This chain links TRBV5-1 with TRBJ1-2; maybe TRBD1 (5 bases). There are 17 residues in the CDR3. Germline V gives CDR1 SGHRS, CDR2 YFSETQ. Between the trimmed V and J ends, which lost 4 bases and 8 bases, there was a span of 27 bases. The CDR3 loop reads CASSRTTGTALGEGYTF. DNA of the CDR3: TGCGCCAGCAGCCGGACGACCGGGACTGCCTTAGGGGAAGGCTACACCTTC.

This chain links TRBV2 with TRBJ2-7; D is unresolved. Germline CDR1 SNHLY, CDR2 FYNNEI. Trimming cost V 6 bases and J 3 bases, with 9 bases left between them. The CDR3 is 12 amino acids. The CDR3 DNA reads TGTGCCAGCAGGGGCAGTTACTACGAGCAGTACTTC. Its protein product is CASRGSYYEQYF.

This chain connects TRBV5-1 to TRBJ1-4; perhaps TRBD1 as D (5 bases). Germline CDR1 is SGHRS and CDR2 is YFSETQ. Trimming shortened V by 0 bases and J by 7 bases, and 10 bases separated the two germline ends. CDR3 length: 14 residues. CDR3 residues: CASSLEGRGEKLFF. The CDR3 region has the DNA TGCGCCAGCAGCTTGGAGGGGCGAGGTGAAAAACTGTTTTTT.

The genes are TRBV7-3 and TRBJ1-1; TRBD1 aligns across 7 bases. V shed 5 bases and J 2 bases; nucleotides not matched to a gene: 11. Germline CDR1 is SGHTA and CDR2 is FQGTGA. The CDR3 sequence is 16 residues long. The CDR3 loop is CASSATGVGFNTEAFF. The CDR3, as DNA: TGTGCCAGCAGCGCAACAGGGGTAGGGTTTAACACTGAAGCTTTCTTT.

The rearrangement links TRBV5-1 to TRBJ2-5; D unclear. CDR1 and CDR2 (germline): SGHRS, YFSETQ. The CDR3 loop spans 12 amino acids. Deletions cut 4 bases from V and 2 bases from J, with 6 bases between. CDR3 sequence (DNA): TGCGCCAGCAGCCCGTTACAAGAGACCCAGTACTTC. Protein product: CASSPLQETQYF.

The chain employs TRBV7-9 and TRBJ1-1; 8 nucleotides align to TRBD1. Trimming removed 5 bases from V and 1 base from J; junction bases left unmatched: 6. This CDR3 region has 15 residues. Looked up from germline, CDR1 is SEHNR and CDR2 is FQNEAQ (reference sequence). The CDR3 here is CASSPTGTGNTEAFF. The CDR3 DNA sequence: TGTGCCAGCAGCCCAACCGGGACAGGGAACACTGAAGCTTTCTTT.

The V and J genes are TRBV6-1 and TRBJ2-3; TRBD1 or TRBD2 may be the D gene (5 bases each). V was trimmed by 8 bases and J by 4 bases, leaving 16 bases between them. CDR3 length: 14 residues. CDR1 MNHNS and CDR2 SASEGT come from the germline V gene. CDR3 coding DNA: TGTGCCAGCTTTCTGGGACCAGGGTCAGATACGCAGTATTTT. Amino acid sequence: CASFLGPGSDTQYF.

The CDR3 region has the DNA TGTGCCAGCAGCGTAAGGGAGGAGAAGCTGTTTTTT. Its protein is CASSVREEKLFF. V gene TRBV9 combines with J gene TRBJ2-2, with D possibly TRBD2 on 6 matching bases. Germline V gene data show CDR1 as SGDLS and CDR2 as YYNGEE. This CDR3 comprises 12 residues. The V and J ends lost 1 base and 12 bases respectively, with 10 bases between them.

The genes are TRBV9 and TRBJ2-7, with D possibly being TRBD1 or TRBD2 (5 bases each). This CDR3 spans 15 amino acids. Deletions cut 0 bases from V and 3 bases from J, with 13 bases between. Germline V CDR1 and CDR2: SGDLS, YYNGEE. In DNA, the CDR3 is TGTGCCAGCAGCGTAGGATCCGGGGCCGACTACGAGCAGTACTTC. Its translation: CASSVGSGADYEQYF.

The CDR3, as DNA: TGTGCCAGCAGCCGTGTAACCTACGAGCAGTACTTC. This translates into CASSRVTYEQYF. The chain links TRBV7-3 to TRBJ2-7; D is ambiguous. The ends were cut back, 5 bases at V and 2 bases at J, with 7 bases in the middle. The CDR3 is 12 amino acids. Germline V gene sequence: CDR1 SGHTA, CDR2 FQGTGA. The full variable domain, rest sourced from reference TRBV7-3 and TRBJ2-7, is GAGVSQTPSNKVTEKGKYVELRCDPISGHTALYWYRQSLGQGPEFLIYFQGTGAADDSGLPNDRFFAVRPEGSVSTLKIQRTERGDSAVYLCASSRVTYEQYFGPGTRLTVT.

The V gene is TRBV6-5, the J gene TRBJ1-1; D not certain. CDR1 is MNHEY and CDR2 is SVGAGI in the germline V gene. This CDR3 comprises 13 residues. Trimming removed 2 bases at V and 3 bases at J, with 7 bases between. CDR3 region: CASSYKVDTEAFF. CDR3 DNA sequence: TGTGCCAGCAGTTACAAGGTGGACACTGAAGCTTTCTTT.

The chain recombines TRBV7-2 with TRBJ2-7, with a tentative D call TRBD2 (6 bases). From germline, CDR1 is SGHTA and CDR2 FQGNSA. This CDR3 is built from 14 residues. The V and J ends lost 5 bases and 6 bases respectively, with 17 bases between them. The CDR3 is CASSTRELGGEQYF. The CDR3 nucleotides are TGTGCCAGCAGCACTAGGGAGTTGGGGGGCGAGCAGTACTTC. The complete variable domain, with remaining parts taken from reference TRBV7-2 and TRBJ2-7, reads GAGVSQSPSNKVTEKGKDVELRCDPISGHTALYWYRQSLGQGLEFLIYFQGNSAPDKSGLPSDRFSAERTGGSVSTLTIQRTQQEDSAVYLCASSTRELGGEQYFGPGTRLTVT.

The chain joins TRBV15 to TRBJ2-3; 10 positions agree with TRBD2. There are 15 residues in the CDR3. V was clipped by 1 base and J by 3 bases; unmatched bases: 1. Looked up from germline, CDR1 is LNHNV and CDR2 is YYDKDF (reference sequence). CDR3: CATSRVTSGTDTQYF. CDR3 coding DNA: TGTGCCACCAGCAGAGTGACTAGCGGGACAGATACGCAGTATTTT.

The chain employs TRBV15 and TRBJ1-5, with unresolved D. The CDR3 has 14 residues. Trimming pared 0 bases from V and 5 bases from J, leaving 8 bases between. The germline V gene has CDR1 LNHNV and CDR2 YYDKDF (reference sequence). The CDR3 here is CATSRERRDQPQHF. The CDR3 DNA reads TGTGCCACCAGCAGAGAGAGGCGGGATCAGCCCCAGCATTTT.

This chain uses TRBV12-5 with TRBJ1-2; TRBD1 aligns across 10 bases. Trimming at V came to 5 bases and at J to 8 bases, leaving 5 bases not matched to a gene. Germline V gene data show CDR1 as LGHNT and CDR2 as FRNRAP. CDR3 size: 13 residues. CDR3 residues: CASGLGTGDGYTF. CDR3 in DNA: TGTGCTAGTGGTCTTGGGACAGGGGACGGCTACACCTTC. The complete variable domain, with remaining parts taken from reference TRBV12-5 and TRBJ1-2, reads DARVTQTPRHKVTEMGQEVTMRCQPILGHNTVFWYRQTMMQGLELLAYFRNRAPLDDSGMPKDRFSAEMPDATLATLKIQPSEPRDSAVYFCASGLGTGDGYTFGSGTRLTVV.

V gene TRBV9 combines with J gene TRBJ1-2, with D hard to call. Germline V gene lookup returns CDR1 SGDLS and CDR2 YYNGEE. The CDR3 runs 16 residues. The V and J ends lost 10 bases and 2 bases respectively, with 24 bases between them. The CDR3 loop reads CASNSQKPISNYGYTF. The CDR3 nucleotides read TGTGCCTCAAATTCCCAAAAACCGATTTCCAACTATGGCTACACCTTC.

The chain recombines TRBV18 with TRBJ2-3, with D perhaps matching TRBD1 or TRBD2 (5 bases each). V was trimmed by 0 bases and J by 0 bases, leaving 13 bases between them. The germline CDR1 and CDR2 sequences are KGHSH and LQKENI. The CDR3 contains 17 residues. Here the CDR3 reads CASSPPRGSTSTDTQYF. In nucleotides, the CDR3 is TGTGCCAGCTCACCACCTCGGGGCAGCACTAGCACAGATACGCAGTATTTT.

The chain couples TRBV29-1 to TRBJ2-7; the match to TRBD1 covers 8 bases. After removal of 6 bases from V and 3 bases from J, the junction contained 7 bases not matched to a gene. The CDR3 runs to 13 residues. The germline gives CDR1 SQVTM, CDR2 ANQGSEA. CDR3 residues: CSVGQGKDYEQYF. In nucleotides, the CDR3 is TGCAGCGTCGGACAGGGAAAGGACTACGAGCAGTACTTC.

The chain combines TRBV7-3 with TRBJ2-1; 13 positions agree with TRBD2. This CDR3 is built from 14 residues. The V segment lost 8 bases and the J segment 9 bases; nucleotides outside the gene matches: 7. Germline V gene lookup returns CDR1 SGHTA and CDR2 FQGTGA. The CDR3 reads CASGGTSGNGEQFF. The CDR3 DNA is TGTGCCAGCGGGGGGACTAGCGGGAACGGTGAGCAGTTCTTC.

V gene TRBV10-3 combines with J gene TRBJ1-5, with D perhaps matching TRBD1 (5 bases). The CDR3 extends over 13 amino acids. V lost 8 bases and J lost 2, with 10 bases in between. CDR1 is ENHRY and CDR2 is SYGVKD in the germline V gene. CDR3 coding DNA: TGTGCCATCGGCCGGGACGGCAATCAGCCCCAGCATTTT. Amino acids: CAIGRDGNQPQHF.

The rearrangement joins TRBV25-1 to TRBJ1-6; possible D gene TRBD1, 6 bases. Trimming pared 1 base from V and 2 bases from J, leaving 9 bases between. The CDR3 totals 16 residues. Looked up from germline, CDR1 is MGHDK and CDR2 is SYGVNS. The CDR3 loop reads CASSELRQAYNSPLHF. CDR3 in DNA: TGTGCCAGCAGTGAATTGAGACAGGCCTATAATTCACCCCTCCACTTT.

The chain couples TRBV30 to TRBJ1-2; D unresolved. Germline assignment: CDR1 GTSNPN and CDR2 SVGIG (reference sequence). The germline V and J ends were trimmed by 2 bases and 6 bases, with 10 bases remaining between them. The CDR3 consists of 12 residues. In DNA form, the CDR3 reads TGTGCCTGGAGTTCGGAGAGGAATGGCTACACCTTC. The encoded protein is CAWSSERNGYTF.

The chain recombines TRBV6-1 with TRBJ1-1; D not resolved. The CDR3 is 15 amino acids. Germline CDR1 MNHNS, CDR2 SASEGT. The V end lost 2 bases, the J end lost 2 bases, and 12 bases lay between the germline ends. CDR3 loop: CASSELGLSNTEAFF. CDR3 nucleotide sequence: TGTGCCAGCAGTGAATTAGGCTTATCTAACACTGAAGCTTTCTTT.

This rearrangement joins TRBV5-1 to TRBJ1-3; D perhaps matches TRBD1 (6 bases). CDR3 length: 14 residues. V lost 4 bases to trimming and J lost 4 bases, with 12 bases between them. In germline, CDR1 is SGHRS, CDR2 YFSETQ. This chain's CDR3 is CASSAQGYGNTIYF. The CDR3 DNA reads as TGCGCCAGCAGCGCACAGGGATACGGAAACACCATATATTTT.